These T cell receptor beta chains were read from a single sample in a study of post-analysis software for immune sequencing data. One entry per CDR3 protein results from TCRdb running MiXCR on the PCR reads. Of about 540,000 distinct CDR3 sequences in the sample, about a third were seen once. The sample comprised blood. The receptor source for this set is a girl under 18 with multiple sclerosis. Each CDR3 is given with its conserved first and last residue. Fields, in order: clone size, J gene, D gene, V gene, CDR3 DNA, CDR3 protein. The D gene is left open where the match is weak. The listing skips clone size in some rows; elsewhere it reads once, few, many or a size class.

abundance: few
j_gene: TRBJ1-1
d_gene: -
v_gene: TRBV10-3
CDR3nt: TGTGCCATCACAGGGGAGAACACTGAAGCTTTCTTT
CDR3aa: CAITGENTEAFF

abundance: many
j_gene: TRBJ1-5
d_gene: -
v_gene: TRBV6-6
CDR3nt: TGTGCCAGCAGTGCTTCACAGAATCTCCTTTTGCCCCAGCATTTT
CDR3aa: CASSASQNLLLPQHF

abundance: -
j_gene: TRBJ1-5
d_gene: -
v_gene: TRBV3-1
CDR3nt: TGTGCCAGCAGCCCTCTCCCCGATCAGCCCCAGCATTTT
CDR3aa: CASSPLPDQPQHF

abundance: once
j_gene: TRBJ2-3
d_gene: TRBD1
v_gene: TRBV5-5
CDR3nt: TGTGCCAGCAGCAACCCTAGGACAGGATGGATCACAGATACGCAGTATTTT
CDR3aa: CASSNPRTGWITDTQYF

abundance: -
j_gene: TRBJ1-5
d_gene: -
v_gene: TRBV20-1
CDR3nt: TGCAGTGCTAGGGTTAATAGCAATCAGCCCCAGCATTTT
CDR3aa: CSARVNSNQPQHF

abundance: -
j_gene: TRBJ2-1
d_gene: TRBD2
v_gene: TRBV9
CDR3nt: TGTGCCAGCAGCTCCGGGACTAGCGGGGGGGCTGAGCAGTTCTTC
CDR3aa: CASSSGTSGGAEQFF

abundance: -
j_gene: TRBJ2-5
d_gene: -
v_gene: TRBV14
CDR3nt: TGTGCCAGCAGTCAAGTGGGGCAGGGTGAGACCCAGTACTTC
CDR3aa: CASSQVGQGETQYF

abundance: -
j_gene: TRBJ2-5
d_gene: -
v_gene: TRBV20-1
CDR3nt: TGCAGTGCTAGATCGGGACTGGGAGCGGGAGAGACCCAGTACTTC
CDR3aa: CSARSGLGAGETQYF

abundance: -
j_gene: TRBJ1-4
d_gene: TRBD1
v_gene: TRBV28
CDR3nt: TGTGCCAGCAGTTCGCTACAGGGGCGAGGACTGTTTTTT
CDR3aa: CASSSLQGRGLFF

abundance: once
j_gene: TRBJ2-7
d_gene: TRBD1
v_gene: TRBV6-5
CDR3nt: TGTGCCAGCAGCCCCAAACGGGACAGGGGTTCCTACGAGCAGTACTTC
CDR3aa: CASSPKRDRGSYEQYF

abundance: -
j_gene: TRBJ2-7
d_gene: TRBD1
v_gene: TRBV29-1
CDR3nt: TGCGGCGGACAGGGGCCGGAGGGCTACGAGCAGTACTTC
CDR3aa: CGGQGPEGYEQYF

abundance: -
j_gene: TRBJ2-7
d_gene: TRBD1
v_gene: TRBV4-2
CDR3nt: TGTGCCAGCAGCCAGCCGGGACAGTACTACGAGCAGTACTTC
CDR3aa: CASSQPGQYYEQYF

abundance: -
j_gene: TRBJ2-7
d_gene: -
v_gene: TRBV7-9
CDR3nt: TGTGCCAGCAGCGGGACATCGATTTACAATGAGCAGTACTTC
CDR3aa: CASSGTSIYNEQYF

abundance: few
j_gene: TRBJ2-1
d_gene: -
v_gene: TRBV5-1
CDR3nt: TGCGCCAGCAGCTTGAACGGGGGCTCCTACAATGAGCAGTTCTTC
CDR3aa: CASSLNGGSYNEQFF

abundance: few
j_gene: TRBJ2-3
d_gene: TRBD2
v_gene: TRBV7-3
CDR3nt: TGTGCCAGCAGACAAGCAGGAGCGGGGGGGCAGGATACGCAGTATTTT
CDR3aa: CASRQAGAGGQDTQYF

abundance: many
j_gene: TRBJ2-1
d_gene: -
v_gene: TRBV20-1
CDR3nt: TGCAGTGCTCGGCCCTACAATGAGCAGTTCTTC
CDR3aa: CSARPYNEQFF

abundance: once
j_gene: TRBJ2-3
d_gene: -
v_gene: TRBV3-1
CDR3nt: TGTGCCTGCAGCCAAGGAGGGACAGATACGCAGTATTTT
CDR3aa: CACSQGGTDTQYF

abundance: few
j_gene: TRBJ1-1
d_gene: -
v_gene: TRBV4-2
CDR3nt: TGTGCCAGCAGCCAGCCCGAGGGCAGCCTGAACACTGAAGCTTTCTTT
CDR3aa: CASSQPEGSLNTEAFF

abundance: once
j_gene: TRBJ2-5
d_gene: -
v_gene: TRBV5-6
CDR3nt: TGTGCCAGCAGCTGGGAGTACCAAGAGACCCAGTACTTC
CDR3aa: CASSWEYQETQYF

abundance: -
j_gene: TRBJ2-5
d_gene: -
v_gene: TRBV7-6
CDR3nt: TGTGCCAGCAGACACATCTGGCGGGGGCGGGAGGAGACCCAGTACTTC
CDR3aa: CASRHIWRGREETQYF

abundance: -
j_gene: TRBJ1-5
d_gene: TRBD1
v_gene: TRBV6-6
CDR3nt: TGTGCCAGCAGTACGACAGGGTCTGAACAGCCCCAGCATTTT
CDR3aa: CASSTTGSEQPQHF

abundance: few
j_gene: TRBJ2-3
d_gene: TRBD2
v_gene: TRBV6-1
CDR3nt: TGTGCCAGTTATATGACTAGCCTACAGGCTTATACGCAGTATTTT
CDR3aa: CASYMTSLQAYTQYF

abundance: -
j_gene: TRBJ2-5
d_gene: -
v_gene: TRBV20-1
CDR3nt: TGCAGTGCCCAACGCTGGCGGGAAAAAGAGACCCAGTACTTC
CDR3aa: CSAQRWREKETQYF

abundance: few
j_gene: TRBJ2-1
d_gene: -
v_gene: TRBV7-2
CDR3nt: TGTGCCAGCAGCTTCCAACTGGAGCAGTTCTTC
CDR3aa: CASSFQLEQFF

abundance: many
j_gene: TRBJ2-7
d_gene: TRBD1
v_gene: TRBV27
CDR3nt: TGTGCCAGCAGTGTGGGACAGGGGTCCTACGAGCAGTACTTC
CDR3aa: CASSVGQGSYEQYF

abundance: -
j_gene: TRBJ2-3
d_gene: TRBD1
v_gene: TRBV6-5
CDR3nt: TGTGCCAGCGCCCGGGACAGGGACACAGATACGCAGTATTTT
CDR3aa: CASARDRDTDTQYF

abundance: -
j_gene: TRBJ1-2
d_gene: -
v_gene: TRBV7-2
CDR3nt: TGTGCCAGCAGCCTTGGAACCGGATCGTTTAACTATGGCTACACCTTC
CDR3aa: CASSLGTGSFNYGYTF

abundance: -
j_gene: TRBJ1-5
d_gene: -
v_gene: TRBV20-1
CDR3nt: TGCAGTGCTAGCCAGGGCAAGTATAGCAATCAGCCCCAGCATTTT
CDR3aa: CSASQGKYSNQPQHF

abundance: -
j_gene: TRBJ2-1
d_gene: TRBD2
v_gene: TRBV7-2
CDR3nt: TGTGCCAGCAGCTTAGGGGGACTAGCGGGGGGAAATGAGCAGTTCTTC
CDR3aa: CASSLGGLAGGNEQFF

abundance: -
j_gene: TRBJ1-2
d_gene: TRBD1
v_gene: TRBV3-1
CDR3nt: TGTGCCAGCAGTCCCTCAGGGGACAGAGTTAACTATGGCTACACCTTC
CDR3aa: CASSPSGDRVNYGYTF

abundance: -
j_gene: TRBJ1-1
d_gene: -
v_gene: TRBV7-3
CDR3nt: TGTGCCAGCAGCCCTAGGGGAGGCTTGAACACTGAAGCTTTCTTT
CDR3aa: CASSPRGGLNTEAFF

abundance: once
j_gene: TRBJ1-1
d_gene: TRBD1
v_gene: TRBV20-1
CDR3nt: TGCAGTGGGCGCCTGGGACAGCGGGAAGAAGCTTTCTTT
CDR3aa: CSGRLGQREEAFF

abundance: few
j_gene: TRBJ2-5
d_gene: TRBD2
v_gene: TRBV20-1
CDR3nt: TGCAGTGCTAGAGTGCTAGCGGGGGGTCCAGCCGAGACCCAGTACTTC
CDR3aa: CSARVLAGGPAETQYF

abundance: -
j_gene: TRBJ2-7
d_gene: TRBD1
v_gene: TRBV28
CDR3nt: TGTGCCAGCAGGGGAGGGACAGGGATGGAGGAGCAGTACTTC
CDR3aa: CASRGGTGMEEQYF

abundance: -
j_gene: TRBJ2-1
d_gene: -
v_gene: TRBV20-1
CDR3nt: TGCAGTGGGTTTCTAGCGTCGAACAATGAGCAGTTCTTC
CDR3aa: CSGFLASNNEQFF

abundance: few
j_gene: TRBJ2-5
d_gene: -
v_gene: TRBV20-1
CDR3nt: TGCAGTGCTAGAGATGACGGGGGATGGGAGACCCAGTACTTC
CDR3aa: CSARDDGGWETQYF

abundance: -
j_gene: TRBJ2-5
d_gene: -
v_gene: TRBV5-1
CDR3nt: TGCGCCAGCAGGACGGGACTGGGACAAGAGACCCAGTACTTC
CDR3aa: CASRTGLGQETQYF

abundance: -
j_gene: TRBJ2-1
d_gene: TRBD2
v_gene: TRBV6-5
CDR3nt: TGTACCAGCTCCCCGAGACTAGCGGGCACCTACAATGAGCAGTTCTTC
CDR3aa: CTSSPRLAGTYNEQFF

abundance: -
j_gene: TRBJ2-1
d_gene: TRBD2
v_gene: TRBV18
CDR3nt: TGTGCCAGCTCAGTCCTAGGGAGGGATGAGCAGTTCTTC
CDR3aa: CASSVLGRDEQFF

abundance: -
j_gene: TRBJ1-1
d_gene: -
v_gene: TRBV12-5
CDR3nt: TGTGCTAGTGCTTCAGTACCGGCCATCACTGAAGCTTTCTTT
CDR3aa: CASASVPAITEAFF

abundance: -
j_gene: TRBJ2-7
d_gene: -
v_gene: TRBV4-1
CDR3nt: TGCGTCAGCAGTTTTCAGCAGGGGAGCGAGCAGTACTTC
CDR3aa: CVSSFQQGSEQYF

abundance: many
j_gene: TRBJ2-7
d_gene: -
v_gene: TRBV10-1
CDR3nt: TGCGCCAGCAGTGAGGCCACAGGTACTTCCTACGAGCAGTACTTC
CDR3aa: CASSEATGTSYEQYF

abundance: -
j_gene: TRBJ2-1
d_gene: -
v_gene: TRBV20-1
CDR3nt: TGCAGTGCTTACAGGGTCTCCTACAATGAGCAGTTCTTC
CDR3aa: CSAYRVSYNEQFF

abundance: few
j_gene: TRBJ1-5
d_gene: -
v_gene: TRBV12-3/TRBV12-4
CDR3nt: TGTGCCAGCAGAGCCGGGACACCCAATCAGCCCCAGCATTTT
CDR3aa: CASRAGTPNQPQHF

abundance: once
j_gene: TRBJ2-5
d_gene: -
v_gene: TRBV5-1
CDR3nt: TGCGCCAGCAGCTTGGAATACGGGGAGACCCAGTACTTC
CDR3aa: CASSLEYGETQYF

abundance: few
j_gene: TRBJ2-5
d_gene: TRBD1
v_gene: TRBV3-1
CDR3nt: TGTGCCAGCAGCCGAACAGGGGGCCGAGAGACCCAGTACTTC
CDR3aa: CASSRTGGRETQYF

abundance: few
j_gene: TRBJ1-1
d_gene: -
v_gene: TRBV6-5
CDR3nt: TGTGCCAGCAGTTACAGGGGGTGGACTGAAGCTTTCTTT
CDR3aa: CASSYRGWTEAFF